This TCR beta chain appears in the sequencing data of a study of PD-1 blockade in classical Hodgkin lymphoma. Time point indicated: newly diagnosed, previously untreated cHL patient sample. The study, taken as a whole, reports: With respect to the repertoire differences, their causes, possibly disease activity or prior therapy, remain undefined.

Some clones are missing from TCRdb's copy, which holds only in-frame ones; the method was immunoSEQ multiplex PCR. This table has 15,000 to 20,000 clones, around 90% appearing once. Turning to this clone: Antigen unknown.

The CDR3 loop spans 14 amino acids. Trimming took 2 bases from V and 0 from J, leaving 6 bases between them. Germline V gene sequence: CDR1 SGHVS, CDR2 FQNEAQ. The material sequenced was peripheral blood mononuclear cells (PBMCs). This TCR came from a human donor with classical Hodgkin lymphoma. This sequence joins TRBV7-8 and TRBJ2-3, with D unresolved. In DNA form, the CDR3 reads TGTGCCAGCAGCTTATCCGGGAGCACAGATACGCAGTATTTT. This translates into CASSLSGSTDTQYF.